Below are 12 T cell receptor beta chains sequenced from a single sample in a study of blood T cell repertoires in COVID-19. Clones were sequenced by immunoSEQ multiplex PCR, and TCRdb holds only the in-frame ones, with some missing. The table lists a few hundred thousand clones, 88% of them singletons. The sample comprised PBMCs or T cells enriched from blood (not recorded which). All receptors derive from a woman between 35 and 50 years old with acute COVID-19.

Notes on this clone: The same CDR3 also results from other DNA sequences found in this sample. The rearrangement joins TRBV10-1 to TRBJ1-5; D is unclear. In germline, CDR1 is WNHNN, CDR2 SYGVQD (reference sequence). The CDR3 sequence is 13 residues long. V was pared by 3 bases and J by 4 bases, with 7 bases between. The CDR3 is CASSEGGNQPQHF. The CDR3 region has the DNA TGCGCCAGCAGTGAAGGAGGAAATCAGCCCCAGCATTTT.

The chain joins TRBV2 to TRBJ1-1; 10 positions match TRBD1. Trimming removed 7 bases from V and 4 bases from J; junction bases left unmatched: 12. This CDR3 contains 16 residues. CDR1 and CDR2 (germline): SNHLY, FYNNEI. Here the CDR3 reads CASTGDRGFGSTEAFF. CDR3 in DNA: TGTGCCAGCACCGGGGACAGGGGTTTCGGGTCCACTGAAGCTTTCTTT.

This clone was seen just once. The V and J genes are TRBV6-2 or TRBV6-3 and TRBJ1-6; no definite D call. The germline CDR1 and CDR2 sequences are MNHEY and SVGEGT. This CDR3 has 14 amino acids. V lost 4 bases and J 7 bases, leaving 11 bases between the germline ends. The DNA of the CDR3 is TGTGCCAGCAGTTTAAGAACAGAGAATTCACCCCTCCACTTT. Amino acids: CASSLRTENSPLHF.

The chain uses TRBV19 and TRBJ1-6; D remains ambiguous. CDR3 length: 14 amino acids. Germline CDR1 reads LNHDA; CDR2 reads SQIVND (reference sequence). V was trimmed by 3 bases and J by 8 bases, leaving 11 bases between them. This CDR3 is CASSISGEDSPLHF. In DNA, the CDR3 is TGTGCCAGTAGTATCAGCGGGGAGGATTCACCCCTCCACTTT.

The chain couples TRBV2 to TRBJ2-1, with D tentatively TRBD1 (5 bases). This CDR3 is built from 18 residues. Germline assignment: CDR1 SNHLY and CDR2 FYNNEI. V was shortened by 3 bases and J by 0 bases, with 18 bases between the two germline ends. The CDR3 sequence: CASSEQGVGSSSYNEQFF. DNA of the CDR3: TGTGCCAGCAGTGAGCAGGGTGTGGGGTCAAGCTCCTACAATGAGCAGTTCTTC.

This clone occurred once. The chain recombines TRBV18 with TRBJ2-3; D ambiguous. From germline, CDR1 is KGHSH and CDR2 LQKENI. V was trimmed by 4 bases and J by 1 base, leaving 6 bases between them. This CDR3 comprises 13 residues. The CDR3 DNA reads as TGTGCCAGCTCACAGGCGGGCACAGATACGCAGTATTTT. The encoded protein is CASSQAGTDTQYF. The full variable domain, its missing parts supplied by reference TRBV18 and TRBJ2-3, is NAGVMQNPRHLVRRRGQEARLRCSPMKGHSHVYWYRQLPEEGLKFMVYLQKENIIDESGMPKERFSAEFPKEGPSILRIQQVVRGDSAAYFCASSQAGTDTQYFGPGTRLTVL.

This chain links TRBV7-9 with TRBJ2-1, with TRBD2 identical over 9 bases. The V and J ends lost 5 bases and 3 bases, in that order; junction bases with no gene match: 8. The CDR3 is 16 residues long. Germline V CDR1 and CDR2: SEHNR, FQNEAQ (reference sequence). The CDR3 loop is CASSKGSGRLYNEQFF. The CDR3 DNA reads TGTGCCAGCAGCAAAGGTAGCGGGAGACTCTACAATGAGCAGTTCTTC. The full variable domain, with the rest looked up from reference TRBV7-9 and TRBJ2-1, is DTGVSQNPRHKITKRGQNVTFRCDPISEHNRLYWYRQTLGQGPEFLTYFQNEAQLEKSRLLSDRFSAERPKGSFSTLEIQRTEQGDSAMYLCASSKGSGRLYNEQFFGPGTRLTVL.

The rearrangement uses TRBV28 and TRBJ2-7, with TRBD1 identical over 7 bases. V lost 4 bases to trimming and J lost 7 bases; unmatched junction nucleotides: 4. The CDR3 sequence is 12 residues long. Germline V CDR1 and CDR2: MDHEN, SYDVKM. The CDR3 protein is CASSSRQGEQYF. CDR3 nucleotide sequence: TGTGCCAGCAGTTCCCGACAGGGAGAGCAGTACTTC.

This rearrangement joins TRBV4-3 to TRBJ1-1; D gene uncertain. The CDR3 is 15 residues long. Trimming took off 4 bases at V and 0 bases at J, with 12 bases between the two ends. The germline V gene has CDR1 LGHNA and CDR2 YSLEER. CDR3 residues: CASSPARSMNTEAFF. The CDR3 nucleotides read TGCGCCAGCAGCCCGGCCCGGAGCATGAACACTGAAGCTTTCTTT.

The V call is TRBV19, the J call TRBJ1-1, with 10 bases matching TRBD1. The ends lost 4 bases at V and 3 bases at J; junction bases unmatched: 2. The V gene's germline CDR1 is LNHDA and CDR2 SQIVND (reference sequence). This CDR3 has 14 amino acids. CDR3 in amino acids: CASSTGQGDTEAFF. DNA for the CDR3: TGTGCCAGTAGTACCGGACAGGGGGACACTGAAGCTTTCTTT.

This clone came up once. This rearrangement joins TRBV23-1 to TRBJ2-7; the D is unclear. TRBV23-1 is recorded as an ORF, its role being uncertain. The CDR3 extends over 15 amino acids. V was cut by 2 bases and J by 2 bases, with 13 bases left in between. The CDR3 is CASSQGRPVTYEQYV. DNA of the CDR3: TGCGCCAGCAGTCAAGGTCGCCCGGTTACCTACGAGCAGTACGTC.

This clone turned up a few times. The chain joins TRBV20-1 to TRBJ1-5; TRBD1 matches 9 bases. J gave up 5 bases and V 6 bases, and 8 bases lay outside the gene matches. CDR3 length equals 14 residues. CDR1 and CDR2 from the germline V gene are DFQATT and SNEGSKA (reference sequence). CDR3 nucleotides: TGCAGTGCCAGTGGACAGGGGTCTTATCAGCCCCAGCATTTT. It specifies CSASGQGSYQPQHF.